This T cell receptor (beta chain) was found in a study of Graves' ophthalmopathy and Graves' hyperthyroidism. Trimming shortened V by 4 bases and J by 1 base, and 19 bases separated the two germline ends. Germline V lookup: CDR1 SEHNR, CDR2 FQNEAQ (reference sequence). The CDR3 has 17 amino acids. Scientists amplified the TCR beta CDR3 regions from RNA transcripts. RT-PCR with HTBI primers came first, then second-round multiplex PCR. One entry per CDR3 protein results from TCRdb running MiXCR on the multiplex PCR reads. This sample carries a few hundred thousand distinct CDR3 sequences, 15% to 20% of them seen once, and the ten largest clones take more than 9%. Study conclusions and caveats: Most thyroid clonotypes expanded beyond 0.001 frequency were also found in blood.

This clonotype was observed at least ten times. Antigen unknown. The chain links TRBV7-9 to TRBJ1-1; D is undetermined. The sequence was obtained from an adult man with Graves' ophthalmopathy. The material sequenced was peripheral blood. The DNA for the CDR3 is TGTGCCAGCAGCTCATTCGATAGGGCCTTAACGAACACTGAAGCTTTCTTT. This gives the protein CASSSFDRALTNTEAFF.